Shown below are 30 T cell receptor beta chains from a single sample sequenced in a study of shared clonotypes between healthy human individuals (dated by TCRdb to the early 2020s). The library was obtained by the immunoSEQ multiplex PCR assay. Not all clones reach the TCRdb copy of this immuneACCESS table, which keeps in-frame sequences only. Checked studies attribute under half of the gap to unresolved V genes and leave the rest unexplained. For this sample there are a few million clones; more than 80% appear just once. The ten top clones hold about 0.39% of the sample. Input material: naive CD4+ T cells from PBMCs. The sample's cell subset or site, from its label and the paper: CD45RA+ positively selected. These receptors all come from a man aged 18 to 29 in good health. Some clones in this sample may be carry-over from other donors' samples.

This clone has a single count. The rearrangement joins TRBV30 to TRBJ2-1, with 8 bases lining up with TRBD2. Trimming at V came to 1 base and at J to 3 bases, leaving 8 bases not matched to a gene. Germline V CDR1 and CDR2: GTSNPN, SVGIG (reference sequence). This CDR3 is 16 amino acids long. CDR3 sequence (DNA): TGTGCCTGGAGTGGGGGCGGGAGGTCCCGCTACAATGAGCAGTTCTTC. It codes for CAWSGGGRSRYNEQFF.

The chain has TRBV7-3 and TRBJ2-3, with 12 bases fitting TRBD2. The CDR3 extends over 17 amino acids. V was clipped by 0 bases and J by 5 bases; unmatched bases: 6. Per germline, CDR1 SGHTA and CDR2 FQGTGA. The CDR3 DNA follows: TGTGCCAGCAGCTTAACCCCCCCTAGCGGGGGGGGAGATACGCAGTATTTT. Amino acids: CASSLTPPSGGGDTQYF.

This rearrangement joins TRBV30 to TRBJ2-3; a possible D gene is TRBD2 (5 bases). V lost 3 bases, J lost 4 bases, and 8 bases lay in between. CDR1 and CDR2 (germline): GTSNPN, SVGIG (reference sequence). The CDR3 has 12 amino acids. The DNA of the CDR3 is TGTGCCTGGAGGGACTCTGCAGATACGCAGTATTTT. Its protein product is CAWRDSADTQYF.

The chain links TRBV29-1 to TRBJ2-7, with a possible D match to TRBD2 (6 bases). Germline CDR1 and CDR2: SQVTM and ANQGSEA. Deletions cut 3 bases from V and 6 bases from J, with 9 bases between. The CDR3 contains 11 residues. This chain's CDR3 is CSVDGGAEQYF. DNA for the CDR3: TGCAGCGTTGACGGAGGGGCCGAGCAGTACTTC.

This rearrangement joins TRBV28 to TRBJ1-4; a weak D match, TRBD1 (5 bases). There are 14 residues in the CDR3. Germline V gene sequence: CDR1 MDHEN, CDR2 SYDVKM. Trimming removed 5 bases at V and 2 bases at J, with 9 bases between. CDR3 in DNA: TGTGCCAGCAGTCACAGGCAGACTAATGAAAAACTGTTTTTT. This translates into CASSHRQTNEKLFF. The variable domain in full, completed from reference TRBV28 and TRBJ1-4, reads DVKVTQSSRYLVKRTGEKVFLECVQDMDHENMFWYRQDPGLGLRLIYFSYDVKMKEKGDIPEGYSVSREKKERFSLILESASTNQTSMYLCASSHRQTNEKLFFGSGTQLSVL.

The rearrangement uses TRBV5-1 and TRBJ2-7; D uncertain. Germline CDR1 SGHRS, CDR2 YFSETQ. This CDR3 contains 13 residues. V lost 1 base and J lost 2, with 7 bases in between. CDR3 loop: CASSLKQAYEQYF. CDR3 DNA: TGCGCCAGCAGCTTGAAACAAGCCTACGAGCAGTACTTC.

The V and J genes are TRBV18 and TRBJ1-1; no definite D call. V gave up 6 bases and J gave up 0 bases, with 17 bases separating them. This CDR3 has 16 residues. CDR1 is KGHSH, CDR2 LQKENI, per germline. The CDR3 DNA is TGTGCCAGCTCCCCCGGACGGAATTTCCTGAACACTGAAGCTTTCTTT. This encodes CASSPGRNFLNTEAFF.

This clone turned up a few times. The J gene is TRBJ1-1, the V gene TRBV9, with D possibly TRBD1 on 5 matching bases. V was clipped by 1 base and J by 4 bases, with 11 bases between them. CDR1 is SGDLS and CDR2 is YYNGEE in the germline V gene. The CDR3 consists of 14 residues. CDR3 DNA: TGTGCCAGCAGCGTAATAGGGACGGGCACTGAAGCTTTCTTT. Translating gives CASSVIGTGTEAFF.

The CDR3 protein is CASSSGHNEQFF. CDR3 coding DNA: TGTGCCAGCAGCTCTGGACACAATGAGCAGTTCTTC. The chain couples TRBV11-3 to TRBJ2-1; D gene uncertain. The CDR3 totals 12 residues. V lost 4 bases and J 5 bases, leaving 6 bases between the germline ends. Germline V gives CDR1 SGHNT, CDR2 YENEEA.

The CDR3 coding sequence is TGTGCCAGCAGCTCCCCCCCCGGGGTGGCAGAGACCCAGTACTTC. It translates to CASSSPPGVAETQYF. The genes are TRBV11-2 and TRBJ2-5, with TRBD2 as a possible D gene (5 bases). V lost 4 bases to trimming and J lost 4 bases, with 16 bases between them. Germline lookup yields CDR1 SGHAT and CDR2 FQNNGV. The CDR3 sequence is 15 residues long.

The rearrangement uses TRBV2 and TRBJ1-4; possibly TRBD1 for D (5 bases). The CDR3 has 14 residues. CDR1 is SNHLY, CDR2 FYNNEI, per germline. V gave up 7 bases and J gave up 7 bases, with 16 bases separating them. The CDR3 here is CASTSMEGSEKLFF. CDR3 DNA: TGTGCCAGCACCTCAATGGAGGGGTCTGAAAAACTGTTTTTT.

This clone appeared once. Other DNA sequences in this specimen translate into the identical CDR3. As DNA, the CDR3 is TGCGCCAGCAGCCCGGGACAGCACCAAGAGACCCAGTACTTC. It translates to CASSPGQHQETQYF. This chain links TRBV5-1 with TRBJ2-5; 7 bases match TRBD1. Germline loops: CDR1 SGHRS, CDR2 YFSETQ. This CDR3 spans 14 amino acids. The V and J ends lost 4 bases and 0 bases, in that order; junction bases with no gene match: 3.

The V gene is TRBV29-1, the J gene TRBJ1-4; D is unclear. The germline V gene encodes CDR1 SQVTM and CDR2 ANQGSEA. The CDR3 sequence is 14 residues long. V gave up 4 bases and J gave up 4 bases, with 13 bases separating them. As DNA, the CDR3 is TGCAGCGTTGGAGGCCGGGCTGGTAATGAAAAACTGTTTTTT. Translating gives CSVGGRAGNEKLFF.

The rearrangement joins TRBV5-6 to TRBJ2-2; weak D call: TRBD2 (6 bases). The germline V gene has CDR1 SGHDT and CDR2 YYEEEE. This CDR3 spans 15 amino acids. V was trimmed by 4 bases and J by 7 bases, leaving 17 bases between them. For the CDR3, the DNA is TGTGCCAGCAGCCCGCTGGGGGAGGTTGGCGGGGAGCTGTTTTTT. This encodes CASSPLGEVGGELFF.

The gene calls are TRBV15 and TRBJ1-3; D not certain. With 1 base removed from V and 4 bases from J, the gap between germline ends came to 8 bases. CDR1 LNHNV and CDR2 YYDKDF come from the germline V gene (reference sequence). This CDR3 spans 14 amino acids. The CDR3 DNA is TGTGCCACCAGCAGAGGACGCTCGGGAAACACCATATATTTT. Encoded protein: CATSRGRSGNTIYF.

The chain employs TRBV6-5 and TRBJ2-2; no definite D call. V lost 2 bases, J lost 5 bases, and 9 bases lay in between. The CDR3 sequence is 14 residues long. Per germline, CDR1 MNHEY and CDR2 SVGAGI. The CDR3 is CASSYTRETGELFF. CDR3 coding DNA: TGTGCCAGCAGTTACACGAGAGAAACCGGGGAGCTGTTTTTT.

The chain recombines TRBV6-1 with TRBJ2-3; D not certain. Trimming removed 4 bases from V and 3 bases from J, with 14 bases in between. The CDR3 spans 15 residues. Looked up from germline, CDR1 is MNHNS and CDR2 is SASEGT. In DNA, the CDR3 is TGTGCCAGCAGTGGTAAGGTCATACGAACAGATACGCAGTATTTT. Its translation: CASSGKVIRTDTQYF.

This clone occurred once. The rearrangement links TRBV28 to TRBJ1-4, with 11 bases aligning to TRBD1. There are 15 residues in the CDR3. Germline values: CDR1 MDHEN, CDR2 SYDVKM. The V gene end was trimmed by 2 bases and the J gene end by 8 bases; junction bases not matched to a gene: 4. CDR3 amino acids: CASSLGQGAEEKLFF. For the CDR3, the DNA is TGTGCCAGCAGTTTAGGACAGGGGGCGGAGGAAAAACTGTTTTTT. The full variable domain, rest sourced from reference TRBV28 and TRBJ1-4, is DVKVTQSSRYLVKRTGEKVFLECVQDMDHENMFWYRQDPGLGLRLIYFSYDVKMKEKGDIPEGYSVSREKKERFSLILESASTNQTSMYLCASSLGQGAEEKLFFGSGTQLSVL.

The V gene is TRBV25-1, the J gene TRBJ1-5; 7 nucleotides align to TRBD1. With 2 bases clipped from V and 3 bases from J, the junction kept 13 bases outside the gene matches. CDR3 length: 18 amino acids. CDR1 is MGHDK, CDR2 SYGVNS, per germline. This CDR3 reads CASSEPLSDREINQPQHF. The CDR3, as DNA: TGTGCCAGCAGTGAACCTCTCTCCGACAGGGAAATCAATCAGCCCCAGCATTTT.

As concerns this clone: The same CDR3 arises from other DNA sequences in this sample as well. The gene calls are TRBV7-9 and TRBJ2-1; 10 bases match TRBD2. Germline V lookup: CDR1 SEHNR, CDR2 FQNEAQ (reference sequence). CDR3 length equals 16 residues. The ends lost 4 bases at V and 3 bases at J; junction bases unmatched: 6. The chain's CDR3 is CASSYRLAGGYNEQFF. The CDR3, as DNA: TGTGCCAGCAGCTATCGATTAGCGGGAGGCTACAATGAGCAGTTCTTC.

The CDR3, as DNA: TGTGCCAGCAGCCAAGATTGGACGTTTGGGGCTGGGAACATTCAGTACTTC. This sequence encodes CASSQDWTFGAGNIQYF. This chain uses TRBV14 with TRBJ2-4, with D tentatively TRBD1 (5 bases). V lost 0 bases and J lost 7, with 19 bases in between. Per the germline V gene, CDR1 is SGHDN and CDR2 is FVKESK. The CDR3 runs 17 residues.

The chain joins TRBV2 to TRBJ2-6, with a weak D call TRBD1 (5 bases). Germline V gene lookup returns CDR1 SNHLY and CDR2 FYNNEI. V was clipped by 4 bases and J by 2 bases, with 6 bases between them. This CDR3 contains 14 residues. The CDR3 bases are TGTGCCAGCAGTGGCAGGGCTGGGGCCAACGTCCTGACTTTC. Translating gives CASSGRAGANVLTF. Using reference TRBV2 and TRBJ2-6 for the parts outside the CDR3, the full variable domain is EPEVTQTPSHQVTQMGQEVILRCVPISNHLYFYWYRQILGQKVEFLVSFYNNEISEKSEIFDDQFSVERPDGSNFTLKIRSTKLEDSAMYFCASSGRAGANVLTFGAGSRLTVL.

The chain combines TRBV7-9 with TRBJ2-1, with 9 bases identical to TRBD2. The CDR3 covers 17 residues. The V gene's germline CDR1 is SEHNR and CDR2 FQNEAQ (reference sequence). V shed 5 bases and J 6 bases; nucleotides not matched to a gene: 14. In DNA form, the CDR3 reads TGTGCCAGCAGCCCAGCCCAGGTTAGCGGGAGAAGCAATGAGCAGTTCTTC. Translation gives CASSPAQVSGRSNEQFF.

The chain is built from TRBV5-1 and TRBJ2-3, with 11 bases identical to TRBD2. CDR3 length: 16 residues. Germline V gene lookup returns CDR1 SGHRS and CDR2 YFSETQ. The V and J ends lost 2 bases and 4 bases, in that order; junction bases with no gene match: 6. CDR3 sequence reads: CASSFSGRAPPDTQYF. The CDR3 DNA reads TGCGCCAGCAGCTTTAGCGGGAGGGCCCCCCCAGATACGCAGTATTTT.

The CDR3 sequence is CASGIPRQGGGYTF. Written as DNA, the CDR3 is TGTGCCAGCGGGATCCCCAGACAGGGCGGAGGCTACACCTTC. The V gene is TRBV28, the J gene TRBJ1-2, with TRBD1 matching 7 bases. The CDR3 is made up of 14 amino acids. V shed 8 bases, J shed 8 bases, and the junction held 14 bases outside the gene matches. From germline, CDR1 is MDHEN and CDR2 SYDVKM.

V usage is TRBV5-1 and J usage is TRBJ2-6, with D tentatively TRBD1 (5 bases). The CDR3 covers 15 residues. The germline V gene has CDR1 SGHRS and CDR2 YFSETQ. V was pared by 4 bases and J by 1 base, with 9 bases between. Here the CDR3 reads CASSPAGSGANVLTF. The CDR3 DNA is TGCGCCAGCAGCCCCGCAGGGTCTGGGGCCAACGTCCTGACTTTC.

As concerns this clone: Other DNA sequences in this specimen translate into the identical CDR3. V and J are TRBV30 and TRBJ2-7; D not certain. Trimming cost V 2 bases and J 6 bases, with 5 bases left between them. The CDR3 runs to 10 residues. Germline V lookup: CDR1 GTSNPN, CDR2 SVGIG (reference sequence). CDR3 amino acids: CAWSRGEQYF. In nucleotides, the CDR3 is TGTGCCTGGAGTAGAGGCGAGCAGTACTTC.

In this sample, this clone turned up once. The genes are TRBV6-6 and TRBJ1-5, with 10 bases identical to TRBD1. The germline V gene encodes CDR1 MNHNY and CDR2 SVGAGI (reference sequence). V lost 4 bases to trimming and J lost 6 bases; unmatched junction nucleotides: 3. This CDR3 has 14 amino acids. In nucleotides, the CDR3 is TGTGCCAGCAGTTGGGACAGGGGTGTTCAGCCCCAGCATTTT. It is translated as CASSWDRGVQPQHF.

V is TRBV5-1 and J is TRBJ2-2, with D uncertain. With 0 bases removed from V and 2 bases from J, the gap between germline ends came to 8 bases. The germline V gene encodes CDR1 SGHRS and CDR2 YFSETQ. This CDR3 has 15 residues. The DNA for the CDR3 is TGCGCCAGCAGCTTGGCCAGATCCAACACCGGGGAGCTGTTTTTT. Amino acid sequence: CASSLARSNTGELFF.

The gene calls are TRBV2 and TRBJ2-1; possible D gene TRBD2, 6 bases. The CDR3 sequence is 13 residues long. Germline loops: CDR1 SNHLY, CDR2 FYNNEI. V gave up 6 bases and J gave up 7 bases, with 13 bases separating them. CDR3 sequence (DNA): TGTGCCAGCAGGGTGGGACTTAATAATGAGCAGTTCTTC. Translating gives CASRVGLNNEQFF.